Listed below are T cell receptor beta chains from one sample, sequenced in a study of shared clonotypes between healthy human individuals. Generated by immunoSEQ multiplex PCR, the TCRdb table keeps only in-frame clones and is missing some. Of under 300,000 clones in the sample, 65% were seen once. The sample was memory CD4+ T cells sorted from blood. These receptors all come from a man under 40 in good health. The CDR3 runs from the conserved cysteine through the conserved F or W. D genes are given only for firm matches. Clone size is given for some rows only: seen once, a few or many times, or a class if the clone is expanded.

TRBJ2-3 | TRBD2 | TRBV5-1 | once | TGCGCCAGCAGCCCCGGAATAGCGGGAGGGCCAGGGACAGATACGCAGTATTTT | CASSPGIAGGPGTDTQYF
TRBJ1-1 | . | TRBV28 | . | TGTGCCAGCAGTAGTCGGTTGGGGGCCCGGGACACTGAAGCTTTCTTT | CASSSRLGARDTEAFF
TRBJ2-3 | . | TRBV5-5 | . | TGTGCCAGCATCCAAGACGAGGCGTGGAGCACAGATACGCAGTATTTT | CASIQDEAWSTDTQYF
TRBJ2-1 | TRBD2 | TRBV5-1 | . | TGCGCCAGCAGCTTGGAACTAGCGGGAGCGGATGAGCAGTTCTTC | CASSLELAGADEQFF
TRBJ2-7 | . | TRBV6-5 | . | TGTGCCAGCAGGCAGGGGCTTGCGCAGTACTTC | CASRQGLAQYF
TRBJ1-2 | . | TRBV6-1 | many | TGTGCCAGCAGTGCAGGGATACAGGGCTATGGCTACACCTTC | CASSAGIQGYGYTF
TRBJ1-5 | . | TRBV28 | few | TGTGCCAGCAGTTTAATACGCGGGGCTCAGCCCCAGCATTTT | CASSLIRGAQPQHF
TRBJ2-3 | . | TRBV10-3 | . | TGTGCCATCAGTGGTCTCGGGGAAACGGGCACAGATACGCAGTATTTT | CAISGLGETGTDTQYF
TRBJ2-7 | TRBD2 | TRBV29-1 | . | TGCAGCGTTCGGGTCAGCGGGAGTTTTTCCGAGCAGTACTTC | CSVRVSGSFSEQYF
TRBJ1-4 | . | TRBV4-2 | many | TGTGCCAGCAGCCCAAGTCGGGGAAGCGTCGGAAAACTGTTTTTT | CASSPSRGSVGKLFF
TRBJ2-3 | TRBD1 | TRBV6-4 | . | TGTGCCAGCTCAGTGGTGAGGACAGGAACCTTACATAGCACAGATACGCAGTATTTT | CASSVVRTGTLHSTDTQYF
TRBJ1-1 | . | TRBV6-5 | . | TGTGCCAGCAGTAAGACAGGTATCGACACTGAAGCTTTCTTT | CASSKTGIDTEAFF
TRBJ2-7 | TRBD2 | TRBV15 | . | TGTGCCACCAGCAGGGGGACTAGCGGGAGTGGTTACGAGCAGTACTTC | CATSRGTSGSGYEQYF